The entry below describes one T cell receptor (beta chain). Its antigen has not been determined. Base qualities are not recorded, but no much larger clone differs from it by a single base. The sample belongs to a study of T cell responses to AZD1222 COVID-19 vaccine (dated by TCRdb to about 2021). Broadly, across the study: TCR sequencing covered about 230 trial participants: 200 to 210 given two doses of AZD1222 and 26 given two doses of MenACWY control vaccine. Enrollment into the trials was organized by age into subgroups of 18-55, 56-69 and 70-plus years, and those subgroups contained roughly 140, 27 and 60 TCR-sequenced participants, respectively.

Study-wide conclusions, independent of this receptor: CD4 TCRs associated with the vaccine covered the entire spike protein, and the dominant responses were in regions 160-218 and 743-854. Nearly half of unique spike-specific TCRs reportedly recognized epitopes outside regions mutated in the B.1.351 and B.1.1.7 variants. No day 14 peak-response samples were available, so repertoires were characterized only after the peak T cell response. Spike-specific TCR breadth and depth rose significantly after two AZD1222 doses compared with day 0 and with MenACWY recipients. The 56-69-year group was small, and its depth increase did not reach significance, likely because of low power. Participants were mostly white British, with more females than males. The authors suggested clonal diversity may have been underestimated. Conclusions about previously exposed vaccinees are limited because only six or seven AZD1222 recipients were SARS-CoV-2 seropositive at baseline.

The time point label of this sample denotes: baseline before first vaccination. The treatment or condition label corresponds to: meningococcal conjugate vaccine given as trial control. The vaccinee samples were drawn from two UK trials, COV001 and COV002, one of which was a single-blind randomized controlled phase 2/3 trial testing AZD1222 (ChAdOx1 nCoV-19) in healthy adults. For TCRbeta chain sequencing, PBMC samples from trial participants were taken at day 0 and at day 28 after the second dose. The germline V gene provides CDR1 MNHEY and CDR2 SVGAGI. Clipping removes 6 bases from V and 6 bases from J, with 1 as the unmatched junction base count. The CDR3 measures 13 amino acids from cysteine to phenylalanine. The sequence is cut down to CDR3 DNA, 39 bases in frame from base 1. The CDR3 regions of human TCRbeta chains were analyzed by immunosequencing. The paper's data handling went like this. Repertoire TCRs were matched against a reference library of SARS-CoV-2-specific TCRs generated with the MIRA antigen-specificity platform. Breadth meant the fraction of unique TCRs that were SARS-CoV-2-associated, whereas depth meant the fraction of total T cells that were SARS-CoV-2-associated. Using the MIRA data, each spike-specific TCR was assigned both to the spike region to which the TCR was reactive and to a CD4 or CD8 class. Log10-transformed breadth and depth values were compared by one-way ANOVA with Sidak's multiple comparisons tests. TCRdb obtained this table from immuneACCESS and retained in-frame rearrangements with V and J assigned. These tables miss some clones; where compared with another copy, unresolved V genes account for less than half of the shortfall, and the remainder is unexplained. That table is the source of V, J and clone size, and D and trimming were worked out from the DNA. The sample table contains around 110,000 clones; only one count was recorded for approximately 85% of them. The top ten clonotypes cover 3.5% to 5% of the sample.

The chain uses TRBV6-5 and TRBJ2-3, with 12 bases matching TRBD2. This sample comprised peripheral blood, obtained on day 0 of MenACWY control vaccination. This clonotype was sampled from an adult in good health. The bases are TGTGCCAGCAGGGGGACTAGCGGGGATACGCAGTATTTT. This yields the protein CASRGTSGDTQYF.